Sequencing of this TCR beta chain was carried out in a study of blood T cell repertoires in COVID-19. The wider study: The United States, Italy and Spain were the sources of the acute and convalescent COVID-19 samples. PBMCs, B-cell-depleted T cells, or T cells provided the cDNA or gDNA that made up the material.

Trimming took 0 bases from V and 5 from J, leaving 12 bases between them. Germline loops: CDR1 LGHNA, CDR2 YNFKEQ. This CDR3 has 15 amino acids. Authors' processing steps: Amplification of reference gene primers provided the estimated nucleated cell counts. The assay was immunoSEQ multiplex PCR, and TCRdb's table has in-frame clones only and misses some. The V and J calls and clone size are taken from that table; D and trimming were inferred from the DNA. The table lists about 100,000 clones, about 88% of them singletons. The receptor was derived from a human donor in a cohort sampled during active COVID-19. The source material was peripheral blood. This rearrangement joins TRBV4-2 to TRBJ2-3, with D maybe TRBD2 (5 bases). Here the CDR3 DNA reads TGTGCCAGCAGCCAAGATGGAGGCGGCGGAGATACGCAGTATTTT. As protein: CASSQDGGGGDTQYF.